One and the same sample provided the 2 T cell receptor beta chains below, sequenced in a study of identical twins. TCRdb recomputed calls from the 5' RACE reads with MiXCR, one row per CDR3 protein. The sample has around 960,000 distinct CDR3 sequences; 12% are singletons. A further study also used this sample, focusing on yellow fever vaccine responses in identical twins.

What was sequenced was PBMCs. The origin of the receptors is a woman aged 18-35 years in good health.

The gene calls are TRBV12-3 or TRBV12-4 and TRBJ2-1; D not resolved. V was pared by 1 base and J by 9 bases, with 13 bases between. The CDR3 is 14 residues long. For the CDR3, the DNA is TGTGCCAGCAGTTTAGTGGGAATCGTCCCTGAGCAGTTCTTC. It is translated as CASSLVGIVPEQFF.

The chain has TRBV2 and TRBJ2-7, with D hard to call. Germline CDR1 SNHLY, CDR2 FYNNEI. This CDR3 is built from 14 residues. The germline V and J ends were trimmed by 0 bases and 3 bases, with 9 bases remaining between them. The CDR3 is CASSEAHLNYEQYF. DNA for the CDR3: TGTGCCAGCAGTGAAGCGCACCTAAACTACGAGCAGTACTTC.